These 8 T cell receptor beta chains were all obtained from the same sample, sequenced in a study of T cell changes during pregnancy in multiple sclerosis. The method was immunoSEQ multiplex PCR; TCRdb's version includes in-frame clones alone and lacks a portion of them. The sample comprises tens of thousands of clones, around 90% of which are singletons, and roughly 1.3% rests with the top ten. Sample: peripheral blood, taken in the third trimester of pregnancy. These receptors were collected from a female donor with multiple sclerosis, enrolled in a pregnancy study.

This chain connects TRBV7-8 to TRBJ1-6; D perhaps matches TRBD1 (5 bases). The ends were cut back, 4 bases at V and 10 bases at J, with 17 bases in the middle. The CDR3 spans 15 residues. Germline CDR1 reads SGHVS; CDR2 reads FQNEAQ. CDR3 sequence reads: CASSWEGRWGSPLHF. The CDR3 nucleotides read TGTGCCAGCAGCTGGGAGGGCCGATGGGGCTCACCCCTCCACTTT.

This clone was seen only once. V usage is TRBV4-3 and J usage is TRBJ2-1; TRBD1 agrees at 8 bases. Trimming at V came to 2 bases and at J to 2 bases, leaving 2 bases not matched to a gene. CDR1 and CDR2 (germline): LGHNA, YSLEER. The CDR3 totals 15 residues. The CDR3 DNA is TGCGCCAGCAGCCAATGGACAGGGACCTACAATGAGCAGTTCTTC. Its protein is CASSQWTGTYNEQFF.

This chain connects TRBV6-6 to TRBJ2-7, with TRBD2 matching over 8 bases. With V trimmed by 6 bases and J by 4 bases, 8 bases remained unmatched. The germline CDR1 and CDR2 sequences are MNHNY and SVGAGI (reference sequence). The CDR3 extends over 14 amino acids. The CDR3 loop is CASRTGLAGYEQYF. For the CDR3, the DNA is TGTGCCAGCAGGACCGGACTAGCTGGATACGAGCAGTACTTC.

The CDR3 coding sequence is TGTGCCACCAGCAGAGGACTAGCGGGGTATGTCGATACGCAGTATTTT. It translates to CATSRGLAGYVDTQYF. The V and J genes are TRBV15 and TRBJ2-3, with TRBD2 matching 11 bases. CDR3 length: 16 amino acids. CDR1 LNHNV and CDR2 YYDKDF come from the germline V gene (reference sequence). V lost 1 base, J lost 6 bases, and 6 bases stayed unmatched.

The chain couples TRBV12-5 to TRBJ1-1; 7 positions match TRBD1. Germline V gene sequence: CDR1 LGHNT, CDR2 FRNRAP. V lost 1 base, J lost 3 bases, and 2 bases stayed unmatched. The CDR3 extends over 14 amino acids. The CDR3 loop is CASGLDQGDTEAFF. The CDR3 bases are TGTGCTAGTGGTTTGGATCAGGGGGACACTGAAGCTTTCTTT.

V is TRBV2 and J is TRBJ1-5; D unclear. With 4 bases removed from V and 0 bases from J, the gap between germline ends came to 7 bases. This CDR3 region has 14 residues. Germline-derived CDR1 and CDR2 are SNHLY and FYNNEI. CDR3 in DNA: TGTGCCAGCAGTGGGCTGCTTAGCAATCAGCCCCAGCATTTT. This encodes CASSGLLSNQPQHF.

V usage is TRBV5-1 and J usage is TRBJ1-6; 7 bases line up with TRBD1. Germline V gives CDR1 SGHRS, CDR2 YFSETQ. V trimming: 4 bases; J trimming: 5 bases; junction bases outside the gene matches: 6. This CDR3 spans 15 amino acids. CDR3 nucleotides: TGCGCCAGCAGCCGCCGGGACAGCAATAATTCACCCCTCCACTTT. Amino acids: CASSRRDSNNSPLHF.

V and J are TRBV7-9 and TRBJ1-1; the D is unclear. Looked up from germline, CDR1 is SEHNR and CDR2 is FQNEAQ (reference sequence). The CDR3 length is 16 residues. V was pared by 5 bases and J by 1 base, with 17 bases between. The CDR3 protein is CASSLHGFEPNTEAFF. In DNA, the CDR3 is TGTGCCAGCAGCCTCCACGGGTTTGAGCCGAACACTGAAGCTTTCTTT.